A single T cell receptor beta chain is shown here with its context. A read error may account for a junction end that differs from germline. The source of the sample is a study of tumor-infiltrating lymphocytes in primary liver carcinoma. CDR1 is ENHRY and CDR2 is SYGVKD in the germline V gene. CDR3 size: 15 residues. Starting material for RNA and DNA co-extraction consisted of roughly 19-30 mg of unsorted bulk tissue. Every tumor yielded five separate sampled regions. TCR beta cDNA was made from 450 to 600 ng total RNA with a constant-region primer. Construction of TCR beta libraries relied on three successive nested multiplex PCR rounds employing slightly modified ARM-PCR. Investigators reported that the first two PCR rounds, at around 10 cycles each, used TRBV1-TRBV30 forward primers with a C-beta reverse primer. TCRdb reanalysed the multiplex PCR reads using MiXCR and keeps one entry per CDR3 protein. The table shows about 54,000 distinct CDR3 sequences, with over 65% occurring only once.

The clonotype was recovered from a man in his forties with primary liver carcinoma and hepatitis B virus infection. The chain couples TRBV10-3 to TRBJ2-1; 7 bases are a match to TRBD1. Sequenced sample: liver tumor tissue from sampling region 2. The subset here: tumor region T2, inferior pole. In DNA form, the CDR3 reads TGTACCATCAGTCAAGAGCGGACAGGTTACGATGAGCAGTTCTTC. Its protein is CTISQERTGYDEQFF.